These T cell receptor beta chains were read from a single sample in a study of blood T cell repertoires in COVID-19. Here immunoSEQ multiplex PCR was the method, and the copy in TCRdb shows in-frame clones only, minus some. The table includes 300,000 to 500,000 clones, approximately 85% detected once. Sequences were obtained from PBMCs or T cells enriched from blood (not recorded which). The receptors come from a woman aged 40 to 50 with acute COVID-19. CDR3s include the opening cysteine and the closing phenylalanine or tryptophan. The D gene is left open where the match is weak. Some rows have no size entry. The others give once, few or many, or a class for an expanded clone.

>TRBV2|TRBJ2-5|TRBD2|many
CASSEGKPGLPVPPETQYF
TGTGCCAGCAGTGAAGGGAAACCGGGACTACCGGTCCCCCCAGAGACCCAGTACTTC
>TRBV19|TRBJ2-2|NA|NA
CASSMGQGQTGELFF
TGTGCCAGTAGTATGGGGCAGGGTCAAACCGGGGAGCTGTTTTTT
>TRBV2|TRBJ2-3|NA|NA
CASSQLGTDTQYF
TGTGCCAGCAGTCAACTAGGGACAGATACGCAGTATTTT
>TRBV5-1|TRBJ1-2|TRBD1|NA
CASSLTGANYGYTF
TGCGCCAGCAGCTTAACAGGGGCTAACTATGGCTACACCTTC
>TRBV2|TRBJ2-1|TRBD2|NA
CASDAGTSVNEQFF
TGTGCCAGCGATGCCGGGACTAGCGTCAATGAGCAGTTCTTC
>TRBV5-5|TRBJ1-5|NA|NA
CASSLVGASNQPQHF
TGTGCCAGCAGCTTGGTTGGGGCCTCAAATCAGCCCCAGCATTTT
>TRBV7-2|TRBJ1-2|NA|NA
CASSLRPLRDYGYTF
TGTGCCAGCAGCTTGAGGCCCCTTCGGGACTATGGCTACACCTTC
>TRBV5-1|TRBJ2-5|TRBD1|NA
CASSPYPNRGRETQYF
TGCGCCAGCAGCCCATACCCTAACAGGGGGCGGGAGACCCAGTACTTC
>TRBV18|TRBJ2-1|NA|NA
CASSPGITSYNEQFF
TGTGCCAGCTCACCGGGGATCACTAGTTACAATGAGCAGTTCTTC
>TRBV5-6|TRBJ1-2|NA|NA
CASSPNSLYGYTF
TGTGCCAGCAGCCCAAACTCGCTTTATGGCTACACCTTC
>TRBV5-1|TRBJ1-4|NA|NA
CASSPGATNEKLFF
TGCGCCAGCAGCCCAGGGGCGACTAATGAAAAACTGTTTTTT
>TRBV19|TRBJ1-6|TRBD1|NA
CASSVQGDYSPLHF
TGTGCCAGTAGTGTACAGGGGGATTACTCACCCCTCCACTTT
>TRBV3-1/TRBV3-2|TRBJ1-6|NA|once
CASSQGGLSPLHF
TGTGCCAGCAGCCAAGGGGGGCTATCACCCCTCCACTTT
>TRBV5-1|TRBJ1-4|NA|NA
CASSFDTHEKLFF
TGCGCCAGCAGCTTCGACACTCATGAAAAACTGTTTTTT
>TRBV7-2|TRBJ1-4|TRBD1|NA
CASSPRQGFEKLFF
TGTGCCAGCAGCCCCCGACAGGGATTCGAAAAACTGTTTTTT
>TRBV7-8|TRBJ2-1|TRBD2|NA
CASSLDYGGAVNEQFF
TGTGCCAGCAGCTTGGATTACGGGGGGGCCGTGAATGAGCAGTTCTTC
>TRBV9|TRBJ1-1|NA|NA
CASTRTDMNTEAFF
TGTGCCAGCACCCGGACAGACATGAACACTGAAGCTTTCTTT
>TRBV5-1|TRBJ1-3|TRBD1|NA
CASSKGTGTGNTIYF
TGCGCCAGCAGCAAAGGGACAGGGACTGGAAACACCATATATTTT
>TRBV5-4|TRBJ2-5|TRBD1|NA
CASSFGIGTGAETQYF
TGTGCCAGCAGCTTTGGTATTGGGACAGGGGCAGAGACCCAGTACTTC
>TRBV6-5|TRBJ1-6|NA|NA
CASSYQGLTRSPLHF
TGTGCCAGCAGTTATCAGGGTTTGACGCGTTCACCCCTCCACTTT
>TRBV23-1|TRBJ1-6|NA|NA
CASSRVGGGLPLHF
TGCGCCAGCAGTCGGGTGGGGGGGGGCCTACCCCTCCACTTT
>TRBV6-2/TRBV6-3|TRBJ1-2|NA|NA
CASSYNRDYGYTF
TGTGCCAGCAGTTACAACAGGGACTACGGCTACACCTTC